These T cell receptor beta chains were read from a single sample in a study of T cell repertoires in cytomegalovirus infection. TCRdb itself ran the reads through MiXCR, one entry per CDR3 protein. The table has 680,000 or so distinct CDR3 sequences, 35% seen once. The specimen was PBMCs. All receptors come from a human donor in good health (CMV status not recorded). Some clones in this sample may be carry-over from other donors' samples. Each CDR3 is given with its conserved first and last residue.

v_gene: TRBV6-1; CDR3aa: CASSEEWGITEAFF
v_gene: TRBV11-2; CDR3aa: CASSPGALANNNEQFF
v_gene: TRBV12-3/TRBV12-4; CDR3aa: CASSLSGVYNEQFF
v_gene: TRBV7-8; CDR3aa: CASSLPLAGRGNEQFF
v_gene: TRBV5-4; CDR3aa: CASSLSSPGVQYF
v_gene: TRBV19; CDR3aa: CASSIDSGQGNIQYF
v_gene: TRBV7-8; CDR3aa: CASILPPGGYTF
v_gene: TRBV7-9; CDR3aa: CASSGLGGGISTDTQYF
v_gene: TRBV2; CDR3aa: CASSENPTDTQYF
v_gene: TRBV12-3/TRBV12-4; CDR3aa: CASSFASAVDTGELFF
v_gene: TRBV20-1; CDR3aa: CSTLDRAWNSPLHF
v_gene: TRBV7-3; CDR3aa: CASSRRFDGTEAFF